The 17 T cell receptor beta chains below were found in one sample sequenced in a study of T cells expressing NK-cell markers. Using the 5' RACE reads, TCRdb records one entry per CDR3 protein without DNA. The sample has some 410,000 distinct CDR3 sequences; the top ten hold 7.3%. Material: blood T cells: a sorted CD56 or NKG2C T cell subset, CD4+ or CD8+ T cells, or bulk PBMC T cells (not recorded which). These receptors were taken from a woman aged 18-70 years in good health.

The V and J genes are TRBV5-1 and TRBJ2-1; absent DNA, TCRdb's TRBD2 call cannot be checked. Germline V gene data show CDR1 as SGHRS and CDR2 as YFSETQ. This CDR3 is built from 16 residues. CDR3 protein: CASSTTGTSGRVEQFF.

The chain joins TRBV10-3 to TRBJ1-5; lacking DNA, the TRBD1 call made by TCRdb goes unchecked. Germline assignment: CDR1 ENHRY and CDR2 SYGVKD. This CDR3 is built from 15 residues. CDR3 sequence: CAISDSDRGYQPQHF.

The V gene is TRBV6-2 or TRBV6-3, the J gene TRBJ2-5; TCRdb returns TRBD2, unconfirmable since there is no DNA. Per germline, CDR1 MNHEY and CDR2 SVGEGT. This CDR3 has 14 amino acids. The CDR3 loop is CASSYSGPIGTQYF.

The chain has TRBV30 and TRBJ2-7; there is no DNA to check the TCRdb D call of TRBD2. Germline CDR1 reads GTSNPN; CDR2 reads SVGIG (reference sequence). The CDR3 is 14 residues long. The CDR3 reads CAWSAFGGVYEQYF.

The CDR3 here is CASSPGGSQYGYTF. The chain uses TRBV18 and TRBJ1-2. In germline, CDR1 is KGHSH, CDR2 LQKENI. This CDR3 has 14 amino acids.

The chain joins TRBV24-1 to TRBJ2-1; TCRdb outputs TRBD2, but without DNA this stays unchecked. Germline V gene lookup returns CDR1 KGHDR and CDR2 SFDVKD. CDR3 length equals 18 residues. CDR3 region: CATSDARATSGGWDEQFF.

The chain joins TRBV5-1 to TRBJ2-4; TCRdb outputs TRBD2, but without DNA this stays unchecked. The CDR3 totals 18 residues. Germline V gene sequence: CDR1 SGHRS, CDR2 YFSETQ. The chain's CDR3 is CASSLDSGGMWLKNIQYF.

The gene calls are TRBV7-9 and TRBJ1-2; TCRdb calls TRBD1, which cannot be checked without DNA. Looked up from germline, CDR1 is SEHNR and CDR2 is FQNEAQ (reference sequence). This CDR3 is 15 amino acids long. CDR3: CASSPPTGLTIGYTF. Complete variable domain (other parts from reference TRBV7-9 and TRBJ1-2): DTGVSQNPRHKITKRGQNVTFRCDPISEHNRLYWYRQTLGQGPEFLTYFQNEAQLEKSRLLSDRFSAERPKGSFSTLEIQRTEQGDSAMYLCASSPPTGLTIGYTFGSGTRLTVV.

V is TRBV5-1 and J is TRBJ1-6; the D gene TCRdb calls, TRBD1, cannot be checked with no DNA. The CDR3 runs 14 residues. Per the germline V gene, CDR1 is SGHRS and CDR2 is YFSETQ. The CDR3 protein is CASSLGGQHSPLHF.

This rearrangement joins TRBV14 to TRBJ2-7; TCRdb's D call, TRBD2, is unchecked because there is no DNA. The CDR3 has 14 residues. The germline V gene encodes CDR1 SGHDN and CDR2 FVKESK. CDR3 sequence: CASTRTSQFHEQYF.

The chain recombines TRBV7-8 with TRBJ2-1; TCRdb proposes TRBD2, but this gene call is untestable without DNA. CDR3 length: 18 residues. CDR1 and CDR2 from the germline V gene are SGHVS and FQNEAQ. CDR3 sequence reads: CASSLATSGGPPWNEQFF.

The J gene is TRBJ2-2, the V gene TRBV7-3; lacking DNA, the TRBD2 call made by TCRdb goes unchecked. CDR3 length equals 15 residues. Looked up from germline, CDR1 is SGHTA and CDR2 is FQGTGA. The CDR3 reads CASSPVAGGSGELFF.

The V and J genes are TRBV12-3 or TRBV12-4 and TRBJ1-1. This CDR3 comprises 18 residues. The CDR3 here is CASSLYRQGPQKITEAFF.

The CDR3 here is CASTKDPGSAHNEQFF. V usage is TRBV5-1 and J usage is TRBJ2-1; the D gene TCRdb calls, TRBD2, cannot be checked with no DNA. The CDR3 is 16 residues long. Germline CDR1 and CDR2: SGHRS and YFSETQ. Variable domain in full (rest from reference TRBV5-1 and TRBJ2-1): KAGVTQTPRYLIKTRGQQVTLSCSPISGHRSVSWYQQTPGQGLQFLFEYFSETQRNKGNFPGRFSGRQFSNSRSEMNVSTLELGDSALYLCASTKDPGSAHNEQFFGPGTRLTVL.

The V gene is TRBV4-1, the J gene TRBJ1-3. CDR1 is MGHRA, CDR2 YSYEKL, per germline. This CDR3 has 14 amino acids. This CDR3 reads CASSLIPSGNTIYF.

CDR3 loop: CASSEAGGAEAFF. This chain links TRBV2 with TRBJ1-1. The CDR3 is made up of 13 amino acids. Per germline, CDR1 SNHLY and CDR2 FYNNEI.

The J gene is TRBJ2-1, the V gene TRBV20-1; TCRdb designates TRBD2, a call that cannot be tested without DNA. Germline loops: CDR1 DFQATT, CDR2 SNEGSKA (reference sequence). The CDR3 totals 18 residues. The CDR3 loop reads CSASIREVWVSSYNEQFF.